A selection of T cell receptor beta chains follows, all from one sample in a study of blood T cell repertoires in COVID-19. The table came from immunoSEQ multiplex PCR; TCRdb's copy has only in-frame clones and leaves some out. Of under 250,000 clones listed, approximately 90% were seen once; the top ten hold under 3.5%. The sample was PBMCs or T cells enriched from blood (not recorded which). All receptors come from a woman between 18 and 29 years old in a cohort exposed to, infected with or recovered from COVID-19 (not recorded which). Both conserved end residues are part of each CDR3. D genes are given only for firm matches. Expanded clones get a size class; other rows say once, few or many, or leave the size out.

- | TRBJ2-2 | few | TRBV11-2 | CASSVQGWSGELFF | TGTGCCAGCAGCGTGCAGGGGTGGAGCGGGGAGCTGTTTTTT
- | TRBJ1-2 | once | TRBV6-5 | CASSYLSANYGYTF | TGTGCCAGCAGTTACCTCAGTGCTAACTATGGCTACACCTTC
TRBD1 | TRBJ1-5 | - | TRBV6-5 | CASRPGTGEHQPQHF | TGTGCCAGCAGACCCGGGACAGGAGAACATCAGCCCCAGCATTTT
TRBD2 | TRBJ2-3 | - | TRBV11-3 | CASSLVAGGVDTQYF | TGTGCCAGCAGCTTAGTAGCGGGGGGCGTTGATACGCAGTATTTT
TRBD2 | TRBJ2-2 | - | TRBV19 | CASSIGPPTSLGELFF | TGTGCCAGTAGTATAGGTCCCCCGACTAGCTTGGGGGAGCTGTTTTTT
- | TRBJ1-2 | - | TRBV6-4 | CASSDSERSGYTF | TGTGCCAGCAGTGACTCAGAGAGGAGTGGCTACACCTTC
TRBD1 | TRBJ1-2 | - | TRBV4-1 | CASSRTGGDYGYTF | TGCGCCAGCAGCCGAACAGGGGGGGACTATGGCTACACCTTC
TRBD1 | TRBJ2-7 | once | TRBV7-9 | CASSSTGGAGHEQYF | TGTGCCAGCAGCTCGACAGGGGGCGCAGGCCACGAGCAGTACTTC
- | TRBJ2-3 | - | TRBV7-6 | CASSLLGPDTQYF | TGTGCCAGCAGCTTACTTGGGCCAGATACGCAGTATTTT
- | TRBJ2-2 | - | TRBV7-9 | CASSLGETNTGELFF | TGTGCCAGCAGCTTAGGGGAGACGAACACCGGGGAGCTGTTTTTT
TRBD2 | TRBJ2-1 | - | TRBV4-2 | CASSLGTGTRPYNEQFF | TGTGCCAGCAGCCTTGGGACCGGGACTAGGCCCTACAATGAGCAGTTCTTC
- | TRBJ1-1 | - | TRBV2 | CASNLQGSAEAFF | TGTGCCAGCAACTTACAGGGTTCCGCTGAAGCTTTCTTT
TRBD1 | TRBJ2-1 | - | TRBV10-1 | CASSEWGQVPYNEQFF | TGCGCCAGCAGTGAATGGGGACAGGTCCCATACAATGAGCAGTTCTTC
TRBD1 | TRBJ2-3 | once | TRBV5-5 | CASSKQGALDTQYF | TGTGCCAGCAGTAAACAGGGGGCACTGGATACGCAGTATTTT
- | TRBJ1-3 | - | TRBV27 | CASRNHQSGATIYF | TGTGCCAGCCGGAATCACCAGTCAGGGGCCACCATATATTTT
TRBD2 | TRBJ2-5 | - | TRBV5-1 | CASSLGLAGATQETQYF | TGCGCCAGCAGCCTTGGACTAGCGGGGGCCACCCAAGAGACCCAGTACTTC
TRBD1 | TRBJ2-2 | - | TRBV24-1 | CATSGTRGRTGELFF | TGTGCCACCAGCGGGACAAGGGGGCGGACTGGGGAGCTGTTTTTT
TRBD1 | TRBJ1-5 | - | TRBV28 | CASRSTGGSNQPQHF | TGTGCCAGCAGATCAACAGGGGGGAGCAATCAGCCCCAGCATTTT
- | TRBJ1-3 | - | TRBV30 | CAWRGGSSGNTIYF | TGTGCCTGGAGGGGGGGATCCTCTGGAAACACCATATATTTT
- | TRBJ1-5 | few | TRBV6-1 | CASSEEGAGGQPQHF | TGTGCCAGCAGTGAAGAAGGAGCGGGGGGTCAGCCCCAGCATTTT
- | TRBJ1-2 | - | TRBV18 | CASSPRGLERINYGYTF | TGTGCCAGCTCACCACGGGGGCTTGAGAGAATTAACTATGGCTACACCTTC
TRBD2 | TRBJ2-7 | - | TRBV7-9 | CASSLTGGSDEQYF | TGTGCCAGCAGCTTAACTGGCGGGAGTGACGAGCAGTACTTC
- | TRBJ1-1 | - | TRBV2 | CATRDLANMNTEAFF | TGTGCCACCAGGGACTTAGCTAACATGAACACTGAAGCTTTCTTT
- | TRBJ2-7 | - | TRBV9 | CASSASGVSYEQYF | TGTGCCAGCAGCGCCAGCGGTGTTTCCTACGAGCAGTACTTC
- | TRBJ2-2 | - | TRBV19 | CASSPRSGELFF | TGTGCCAGTAGTCCCCGTTCCGGGGAGCTGTTTTTT
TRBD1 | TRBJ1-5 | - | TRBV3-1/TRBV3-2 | CATSTGEDQPQHF | TGTGCCACCTCGACAGGGGAGGATCAGCCCCAGCATTTT
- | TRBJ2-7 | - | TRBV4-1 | CASSQLLGPGEQYF | TGCGCCAGCAGCCAGCTACTAGGACCTGGCGAGCAGTACTTC
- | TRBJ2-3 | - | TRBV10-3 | CAISFETTGADTQYF | TGTGCCATCAGCTTTGAAACAACGGGGGCAGATACGCAGTATTTT
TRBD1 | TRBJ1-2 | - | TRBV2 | CASSGGTGVLYGYTF | TGTGCCAGCAGTGGGGGGACAGGAGTCCTCTATGGCTACACCTTC
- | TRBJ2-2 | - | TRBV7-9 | CASSLTEINTGELFF | TGTGCCAGCAGCTTAACCGAGATTAACACCGGGGAGCTGTTTTTT
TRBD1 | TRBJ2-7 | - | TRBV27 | CASTGQGANVEQYF | TGTGCCAGCACGGGACAGGGGGCCAACGTCGAGCAGTACTTC
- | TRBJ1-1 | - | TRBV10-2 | CASRLQRDTEAFF | TGCGCCAGCAGGTTACAGAGGGACACTGAAGCTTTCTTT
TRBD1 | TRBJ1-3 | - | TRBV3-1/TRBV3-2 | CASSEDRGGNTIYF | TGTGCCAGCAGCGAAGACAGGGGAGGAAACACCATATATTTT
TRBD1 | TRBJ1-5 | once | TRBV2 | CASSAGTGGQPQHF | TGTGCCAGCAGTGCCGGGACAGGGGGTCAGCCCCAGCATTTT
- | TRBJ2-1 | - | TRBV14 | CASSPEDWGAGLFYNEQFF | TGTGCCAGCAGCCCGGAAGACTGGGGAGCAGGCCTTTTCTACAATGAGCAGTTCTTC
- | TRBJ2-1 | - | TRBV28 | CASSLVETGQKSNEQFF | TGTGCCAGCAGTTTAGTTGAAACGGGACAAAAATCCAATGAGCAGTTCTTC
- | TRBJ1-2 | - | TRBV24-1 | CATSDPTGPGAGYTF | TGTGCCACCAGTGATCCAACAGGCCCCGGTGCTGGCTACACCTTC
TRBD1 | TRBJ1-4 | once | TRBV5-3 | CARRLAPGQPNEKLFF | TGTGCCAGAAGATTAGCTCCGGGACAGCCTAATGAAAAACTGTTTTTT
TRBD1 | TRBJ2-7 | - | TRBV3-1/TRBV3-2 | CASSQDIGTGPYEQYF | TGTGCCAGCAGCCAAGATATCGGGACAGGACCCTACGAGCAGTACTTC
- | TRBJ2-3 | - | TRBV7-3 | CASSRGGGGTDTQYF | TGTGCCAGCAGCAGGGGGGGCGGAGGCACAGATACGCAGTATTTT
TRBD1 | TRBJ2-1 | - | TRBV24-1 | CATSVTGVEQFF | TGTGCCACCAGCGTGACAGGGGTCGAGCAGTTCTTC
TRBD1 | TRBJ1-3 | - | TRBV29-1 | CSAQTGAGNTIYF | TGCAGCGCCCAGACAGGGGCTGGAAACACCATATATTTT
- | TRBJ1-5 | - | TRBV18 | CASSLDTSNQPQHF | TGTGCCAGCTCTCTCGACACTAGCAATCAGCCCCAGCATTTT
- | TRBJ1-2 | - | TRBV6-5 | CASSYGLVEGLYGYTF | TGTGCCAGCAGTTACGGATTGGTAGAGGGACTCTATGGCTACACCTTC
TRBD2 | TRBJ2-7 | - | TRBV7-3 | CASSPNGGTASYEQYF | TGTGCCAGCAGCCCAAACGGGGGGACTGCATCCTACGAGCAGTACTTC
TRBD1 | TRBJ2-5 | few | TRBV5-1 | CASSLQGLGYQETQYF | TGCGCCAGCAGCTTACAGGGGCTGGGGTACCAAGAGACCCAGTACTTC
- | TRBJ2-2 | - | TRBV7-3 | CASRQQGSYGELFF | TGTGCCAGCAGACAACAGGGTAGTTACGGGGAGCTGTTTTTT
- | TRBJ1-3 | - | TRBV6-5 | CASSYSAVPGNTIYF | TGTGCCAGCAGTTACTCGGCGGTTCCTGGAAACACCATATATTTT
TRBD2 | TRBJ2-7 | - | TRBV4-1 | CASSQVAGGNSYEQYF | TGCGCCAGCAGCCAAGTTGCGGGGGGAAATTCCTACGAGCAGTACTTC